The 5 T cell receptor beta chains presented below share a single source sample, sequenced in a study of blood T cell repertoires in COVID-19. TCRdb keeps only in-frame clones here, not all; method: immunoSEQ multiplex PCR. The data contain around 94,000 clones, approximately 86% of them singletons. Sample: peripheral blood. The source of these receptors is an elderly man with acute or convalescent COVID-19.

The V and J genes are TRBV30 and TRBJ1-6; 7 positions match TRBD1. The CDR3 spans 13 residues. V lost 2 bases, J lost 7 bases, and 2 bases stayed unmatched. Germline lookup yields CDR1 GTSNPN and CDR2 SVGIG (reference sequence). The CDR3 loop reads CAWSRDSNSPLHF. In DNA form, the CDR3 reads TGTGCCTGGAGTCGGGACAGCAATTCACCCCTCCACTTT.

The chain couples TRBV6-1 to TRBJ1-5, with unresolved D. This CDR3 region has 12 residues. Trimming took 2 bases from V and 7 from J, leaving 6 bases between them. The V gene's germline CDR1 is MNHNS and CDR2 SASEGT. This CDR3 reads CASSELSQPQHF. The CDR3 region has the DNA TGTGCCAGCAGTGAACTATCCCAGCCCCAGCATTTT.

This clone was recorded only once. This chain links TRBV15 with TRBJ2-2; 8 nucleotides agree with TRBD1. Germline-derived CDR1 and CDR2 are LNHNV and YYDKDF (reference sequence). The CDR3 is 16 amino acids. V dropped 2 bases and J dropped 5; count of bases not matched to a gene: 7. The CDR3 is CATSRIRTGRTGELFF. In DNA, the CDR3 is TGTGCCACCAGCAGAATTCGGACAGGGAGGACCGGGGAGCTGTTTTTT. The whole variable domain, filled in from reference TRBV15 and TRBJ2-2, reads DAMVIQNPRYQVTQFGKPVTLSCSQTLNHNVMYWYQQKSSQAPKLLFHYYDKDFNNEADTPDNFQSRRPNTSFCFLDIRSPGLGDTAMYLCATSRIRTGRTGELFFGEGSRLTVL.

The J gene is TRBJ2-5, the V gene TRBV6-1, with a possible D match to TRBD2 (5 bases). CDR1 is MNHNS, CDR2 SASEGT, per germline. V lost 0 bases and J 7 bases, leaving 6 bases between the germline ends. The CDR3 loop spans 12 amino acids. This CDR3 reads CASSEAGRTQYF. The DNA of the CDR3 is TGTGCCAGCAGTGAAGCGGGGAGGACCCAGTACTTC.

The chain is built from TRBV5-1 and TRBJ2-1; TRBD2 agrees at 7 bases. V lost 4 bases to trimming and J lost 6 bases; unmatched junction nucleotides: 4. This CDR3 comprises 13 residues. Germline-derived CDR1 and CDR2 are SGHRS and YFSETQ. CDR3 sequence: CASSPGLVNEQFF. CDR3 sequence (DNA): TGCGCCAGCAGCCCCGGACTAGTCAATGAGCAGTTCTTC.